This T cell receptor beta chain was retrieved from a study of lymphopenia after photon versus proton radiotherapy. Some clones are missing from TCRdb's copy, which holds only in-frame ones; the method was immunoSEQ multiplex PCR. This repertoire shows about 65,000 clones, around 86% found once; its top ten account for 11%. With respect to this clone: As yet, its antigen is unknown. A read error may account for a junction end that differs from germline.

In germline, CDR1 is SQVTM, CDR2 ANQGSEA. This CDR3 is 12 amino acids long. Study results and caveats: After the lymphocyte nadir, photon-treated repertoires showed oligoclonal expansion, especially of CD8+ Temra cells.

This specimen consisted of peripheral blood, obtained from a patient treated with proton-based radiotherapy. This sequence originates from an elderly man with esophageal cancer. The chain recombines TRBV29-1 with TRBJ2-3; 11 bases match TRBD1. The CDR3 loop is CSVEAAGTGGDF. DNA for the CDR3: TGCAGCGTTGAAGCAGCCGGGACAGGGGGGGATTTT.